The 5 T cell receptor beta chains listed next were all sequenced from one sample in a study of tumor-infiltrating lymphocytes in oesophageal squamous cell carcinoma. TCRdb analysed the PCR reads with MiXCR anew, one entry per CDR3 protein. The data hold about 13,000 distinct CDR3 sequences, with more than 45% observed a single time. Sequencing used blood. Every receptor here comes from a female donor with esophageal squamous cell carcinoma.

J is TRBJ2-1 and V is TRBV7-8, with 7 nucleotides matching TRBD1. The CDR3 spans 16 residues. Per germline, CDR1 SGHVS and CDR2 FQNEAQ. Trimming cost V 1 base and J 9 bases; bases outside gene matches: 12. CDR3 coding DNA: TGTGCCAGCAGCTTAGGGGTCGTCACAGGGGTGGGTGAGCAGTTCTTC. This codes for CASSLGVVTGVGEQFF.

The chain carries TRBV9 and TRBJ2-7; TRBD1 or TRBD2 may be the D gene (5 bases each). Germline loops: CDR1 SGDLS, CDR2 YYNGEE. There are 14 residues in the CDR3. Trimming pared 0 bases from V and 7 bases from J, leaving 14 bases between. CDR3: CASSVGGRRQEQYF. CDR3 DNA: TGTGCCAGCAGCGTAGGGGGACGGCGCCAGGAGCAGTACTTC.

This clonotype was counted once. This chain uses TRBV6-6 with TRBJ2-5, with D uncertain. TRBJ2-6 explains the end of the DNA better; the J call may be wrong. The germline V gene encodes CDR1 MNHNY and CDR2 SVGAGI (reference sequence). The CDR3 has 14 amino acids. This CDR3 reads CASSYGVGANVLTF. CDR3 sequence (DNA): TGTGCCAGCAGTTATGGGGTCGGGGCCAACGTCCTGACTTTC.

The rearrangement uses TRBV7-3 and TRBJ2-4, with 8 bases fitting TRBD2. The closer fit of TRBJ2-1 to the DNA end suggests the J call may be wrong. Germline V gene sequence: CDR1 SGHTA, CDR2 FQGTGA. The CDR3 covers 15 residues. This CDR3 reads CASSLMTGGPGEQFF. CDR3 DNA: TGTGCCAGCAGCTTAATGACGGGAGGGCCGGGTGAGCAGTTCTTC.

Remarks on this clonotype: At one of its ends the junction is not consistent with the germline gene, which may arise from a read error. V and J are TRBV7-2 and TRBJ2-3; D gene unclear. The CDR3 runs 12 residues. The germline V gene has CDR1 SGHTA and CDR2 FQGNSA. The CDR3 here is CVSSSDEIGQYF. The CDR3 coding sequence is TGTGTCAGCAGCTCCGACGAAATCGGGCAGTATTTT. Full variable domain (outside the CDR3, taken from reference TRBV7-2 and TRBJ2-3): GAGVSQSPSNKVTEKGKDVELRCDPISGHTALYWYRQSLGQGLEFLIYFQGNSAPDKSGLPSDRFSAERTGGSVSTLTIQRTQQEDSAVYLCVSSSDEIGQYFGPGTRLTVL.